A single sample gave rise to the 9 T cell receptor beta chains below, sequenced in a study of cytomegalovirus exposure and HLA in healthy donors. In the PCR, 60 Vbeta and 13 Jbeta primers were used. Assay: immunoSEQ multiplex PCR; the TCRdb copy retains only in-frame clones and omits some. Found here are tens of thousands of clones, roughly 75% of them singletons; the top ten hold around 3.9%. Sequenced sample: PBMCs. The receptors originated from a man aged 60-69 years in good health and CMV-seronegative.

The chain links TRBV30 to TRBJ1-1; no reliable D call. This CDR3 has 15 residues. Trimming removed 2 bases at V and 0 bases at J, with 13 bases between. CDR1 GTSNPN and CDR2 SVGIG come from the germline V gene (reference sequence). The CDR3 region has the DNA TGTGCCTGGAGTAAACTGAGAGGGTTGAACACTGAAGCTTTCTTT. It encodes CAWSKLRGLNTEAFF.

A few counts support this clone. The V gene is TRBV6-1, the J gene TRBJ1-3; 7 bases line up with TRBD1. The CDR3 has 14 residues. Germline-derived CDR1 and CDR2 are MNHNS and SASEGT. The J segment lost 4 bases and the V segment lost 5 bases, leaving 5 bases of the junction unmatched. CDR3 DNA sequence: TGTGCCAGCAGTAACAGGGGTGGCGGAAACACCATATATTTT. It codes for CASSNRGGGNTIYF.

CDR3 bases: TGTGCCAGCAGCTTTGGCCCCCTCGTCGGGGAGTTCGGGGAGCTGTTTTTT. Encoded protein: CASSFGPLVGEFGELFF. The chain recombines TRBV7-9 with TRBJ2-2, with D possibly TRBD2 on 5 matching bases. Germline V CDR1 and CDR2: SEHNR, FQNEAQ (reference sequence). V was clipped by 3 bases and J by 7 bases, with 21 bases between them. The CDR3 is 17 residues long.

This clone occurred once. The DNA for the CDR3 is TGTGCCAGCAGTTCCGGGGATCGGGGTTTGGAAAAACTGTTTTTT. Residues: CASSSGDRGLEKLFF. The chain is built from TRBV28 and TRBJ1-4; D not certain. CDR1 and CDR2 from the germline V gene are MDHEN and SYDVKM. The V gene lost 4 bases and the J gene lost 8 bases, with 17 bases spanning the gap. This CDR3 contains 15 residues.

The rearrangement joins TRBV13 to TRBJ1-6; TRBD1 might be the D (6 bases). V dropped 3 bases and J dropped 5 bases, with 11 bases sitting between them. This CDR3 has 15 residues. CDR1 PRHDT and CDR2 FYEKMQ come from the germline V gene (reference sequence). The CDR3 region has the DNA TGTGCCAGCAGCTTCCTACAGGGAGATAATTCACCCCTCCACTTT. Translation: CASSFLQGDNSPLHF. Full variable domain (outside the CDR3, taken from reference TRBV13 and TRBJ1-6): AAGVIQSPRHLIKEKRETATLKCYPIPRHDTVYWYQQGPGQDPQFLISFYEKMQSDKGSIPDRFSAQQFSDYHSELNMSSLELGDSALYFCASSFLQGDNSPLHFGNGTRLTVT.

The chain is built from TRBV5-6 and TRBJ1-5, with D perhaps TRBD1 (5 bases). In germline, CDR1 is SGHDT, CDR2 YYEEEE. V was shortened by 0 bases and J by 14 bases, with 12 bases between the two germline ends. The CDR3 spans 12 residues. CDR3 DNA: TGTGCCAGCAGCTTGGGGGACTCCCTTGAGCATTTT. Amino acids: CASSLGDSLEHF.

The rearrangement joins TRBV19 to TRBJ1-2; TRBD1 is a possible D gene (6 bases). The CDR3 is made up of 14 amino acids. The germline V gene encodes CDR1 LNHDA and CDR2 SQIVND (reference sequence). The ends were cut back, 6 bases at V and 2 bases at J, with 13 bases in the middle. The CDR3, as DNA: TGTGCCAGTAGGGAAGACAGGCTGAACTATGGCTACACCTTC. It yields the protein CASREDRLNYGYTF.

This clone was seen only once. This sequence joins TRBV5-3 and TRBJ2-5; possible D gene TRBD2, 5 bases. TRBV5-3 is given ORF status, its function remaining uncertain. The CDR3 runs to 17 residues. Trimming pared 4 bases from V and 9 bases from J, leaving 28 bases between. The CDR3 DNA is TGTGCCAGAAGCCCACTAAAACCCGGACCCGAGGGTGAAGCCCAGTACTTC. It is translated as CARSPLKPGPEGEAQYF.

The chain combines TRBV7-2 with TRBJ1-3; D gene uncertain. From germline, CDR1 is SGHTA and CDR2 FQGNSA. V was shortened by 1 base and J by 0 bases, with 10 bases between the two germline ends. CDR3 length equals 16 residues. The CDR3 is CASSLVRRSSGNTIYF. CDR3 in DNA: TGTGCCAGCAGCTTAGTTAGGAGGAGCTCTGGAAACACCATATATTTT.